These T cell receptor beta chains were read from a single sample in a study of blood T cell repertoires in COVID-19. TCRdb keeps only in-frame clones here, not all; method: immunoSEQ multiplex PCR. The table lists about 150,000 clones, approximately 84% of them singletons. Specimen: peripheral blood. The receptor set was obtained from a woman between 55 and 75 years old with COVID-19, enrolled during active disease. The CDR3 runs from the conserved cysteine through the conserved F or W. D genes are given only for firm matches. Expanded clones get a size class; other rows say once, few or many, or leave the size out.

CDR3 protein | CDR3 DNA | J gene | CDR3 length | clone size | D gene | V gene
CASSVGLAGPSTDTQYF | TGTGCCAGCAGCGTAGGACTAGCGGGGCCGAGCACAGATACGCAGTATTTT | TRBJ2-3 | 17 | . | TRBD2 | TRBV9
CASRATANYGYTF | TGTGCCAGCAGGGCGACAGCTAATTATGGCTACACCTTC | TRBJ1-2 | 13 | . | . | TRBV6-5
CASSQPRADTEAFF | TGTGCCAGCAGCCAACCCAGGGCGGACACTGAAGCTTTCTTT | TRBJ1-1 | 14 | . | . | TRBV3-1/TRBV3-2
CASSPGKSGSAKNIQYF | TGTGCCAGCAGCCCCGGAAAATCGGGGTCGGCCAAAAACATTCAGTACTTC | TRBJ2-4 | 17 | once | . | TRBV11-2
CSVPEDRGRGNGYTF | TGCAGCGTCCCGGAGGACAGGGGGCGAGGTAATGGCTACACCTTC | TRBJ1-2 | 15 | . | TRBD1 | TRBV29-1
CAWNKRTDTQYF | TGTGCCTGGAATAAGCGCACAGATACGCAGTATTTT | TRBJ2-3 | 12 | . | . | TRBV30
CASSDPSGSSYNEQFF | TGCGCCAGCAGTGACCCTAGCGGGAGCTCCTACAATGAGCAGTTCTTC | TRBJ2-1 | 16 | . | TRBD2 | TRBV10-1
CAISELRGNGYTF | TGTGCCATCAGTGAACTTAGGGGGAATGGCTACACCTTC | TRBJ1-2 | 13 | once | . | TRBV10-3
CASSESGAGSGYTF | TGTGCCAGCAGTGAATCAGGGGCAGGCAGCGGCTACACCTTC | TRBJ1-2 | 14 | few | . | TRBV6-1
CASSQDWGTVNTEAFF | TGTGCCAGCAGCCAAGATTGGGGGACAGTGAACACTGAAGCTTTCTTT | TRBJ1-1 | 16 | . | TRBD1 | TRBV14
CASSLTSGGAQETQYF | TGTGCCAGCAGCCTAACTAGCGGGGGGGCCCAAGAGACCCAGTACTTC | TRBJ2-5 | 16 | . | TRBD2 | TRBV9
CATSDRLAGGLNTQYF | TGTGCCACCAGTGACCGACTAGCGGGGGGATTGAATACGCAGTATTTT | TRBJ2-3 | 16 | . | TRBD2 | TRBV24-1
CASSAAIGDTQYF | TGTGCCAGCAGCGCAGCCATCGGGGATACGCAGTATTTT | TRBJ2-3 | 13 | . | . | TRBV9
CASSILTGGHGYTF | TGTGCCAGCAGCATTCTGACAGGGGGCCATGGCTACACCTTC | TRBJ1-2 | 14 | . | TRBD1 | TRBV7-8
CASSLAGVGTSFFNEQFF | TGCGCCAGCAGCTTGGCCGGTGTTGGGACTAGCTTTTTCAATGAGCAGTTCTTC | TRBJ2-1 | 18 | . | TRBD2 | TRBV5-1
CSVSRTSGGSEQFF | TGCAGCGTCTCCCGGACTAGCGGGGGTAGTGAGCAGTTCTTC | TRBJ2-1 | 14 | few | TRBD2 | TRBV29-1
CASSLDGSRARNQPQHF | TGCGCCAGCAGCTTGGATGGCTCCAGGGCTCGCAATCAGCCCCAGCATTTT | TRBJ1-5 | 17 | . | . | TRBV5-1
CATSGGGPSNEQFF | TGTGCCACCAGCGGAGGGGGCCCAAGCAATGAGCAGTTCTTC | TRBJ2-1 | 14 | . | . | TRBV15
CASSKEGYSNQPQHF | TGTGCCAGTAGTAAGGAGGGCTATAGCAATCAGCCCCAGCATTTT | TRBJ1-5 | 15 | once | . | TRBV19
CASSTSLAGAYEQYF | TGTGCCAGCAGTACGTCCCTAGCGGGAGCCTACGAGCAGTACTTC | TRBJ2-7 | 15 | many | TRBD2 | TRBV6-5
CASSLATGSAYEQYF | TGTGCCAGCAGCTTAGCAACAGGGAGTGCCTACGAGCAGTACTTC | TRBJ2-7 | 15 | . | . | TRBV7-9
CASSPGGKAFF | TGTGCCAGCAGTCCCGGCGGGAAAGCTTTCTTT | TRBJ1-1 | 11 | few | . | TRBV25-1
CASSPYSGNTIYF | TGTGCCAGCAGCCCGTACTCTGGAAACACCATATATTTT | TRBJ1-3 | 13 | . | . | TRBV11-2
CASSRGTGNTIYF | TGTGCCAGCAGCAGGGGGACTGGAAACACCATATATTTT | TRBJ1-3 | 13 | . | TRBD1 | TRBV12-3/TRBV12-4
CASSLPGQTKAFF | TGTGCCAGCAGCCTTCCAGGACAGACGAAAGCTTTCTTT | TRBJ1-1 | 13 | . | . | TRBV3-1/TRBV3-2
CASSPGWTGELFF | TGTGCCAGCAGCCCGGGTTGGACCGGGGAGCTGTTTTTT | TRBJ2-2 | 13 | once | . | TRBV5-4
CASSRHRNPFYNSPLHF | TGTGCCAGCAGCCGACACAGAAACCCATTTTATAATTCACCCCTCCACTTT | TRBJ1-6 | 17 | few | . | TRBV7-4
CASSLEAGTGYGYTF | TGTGCCAGCAGCTTAGAGGCCGGGACAGGCTATGGCTACACCTTC | TRBJ1-2 | 15 | . | TRBD1 | TRBV7-9
CASSSGQGSNQPQHF | TGTGCCAGCAGCTCCGGACAGGGCAGCAATCAGCCCCAGCATTTT | TRBJ1-5 | 15 | . | TRBD1 | TRBV7-8
CASSLKTGSNEKLFF | TGTGCCAGCAGCTTGAAGACAGGGTCTAATGAAAAACTGTTTTTT | TRBJ1-4 | 15 | . | TRBD1 | TRBV13
CASSLDYLNEQFF | TGTGCCAGCAGTCTGGACTACCTTAATGAGCAGTTCTTC | TRBJ2-1 | 13 | . | . | TRBV2
CASSPQRVGGNEQFF | TGTGCCAGCTCACCCCAGCGGGTGGGGGGTAATGAGCAGTTCTTC | TRBJ2-1 | 15 | . | . | TRBV18
CAISDPAGVTSGQETQYF | TGTGCCATCAGTGACCCCGCGGGAGTTACTAGCGGCCAAGAGACCCAGTACTTC | TRBJ2-5 | 18 | few | TRBD2 | TRBV10-3
CASSLVGFGTGPNYGYTF | TGTGCCAGCAGCTTGGTGGGTTTTGGGACAGGTCCCAACTATGGCTACACCTTC | TRBJ1-2 | 18 | . | TRBD1 | TRBV5-8
CASRTGTGWNTEAFF | TGCGCCAGCCGAACCGGGACAGGGTGGAACACTGAAGCTTTCTTT | TRBJ1-1 | 15 | few | TRBD1 | TRBV5-1
CAIRPDSGQPQHF | TGTGCCATCAGGCCGGATTCAGGCCAGCCCCAGCATTTT | TRBJ1-5 | 13 | . | . | TRBV10-3
CASSYSYGYTF | TGTGCCAGCAGTTATAGCTATGGCTACACCTTC | TRBJ1-2 | 11 | . | . | TRBV6-2/TRBV6-3
CASSRSPGFGYTF | TGTGCCAGCAGCCGGAGCCCGGGGTTTGGCTACACCTTC | TRBJ1-2 | 13 | . | . | TRBV7-2
CASSPLDRVSTEAFF | TGTGCCAGCTCACCACTGGACAGGGTATCCACTGAAGCTTTCTTT | TRBJ1-1 | 15 | . | TRBD1 | TRBV18
CASSKLVEETQYF | TGCGCCAGCAGCAAGCTCGTAGAAGAGACCCAGTACTTC | TRBJ2-5 | 13 | . | . | TRBV5-1
CASSESSAGEQFF | TGCGCCAGCAGTGAGAGTAGTGCGGGTGAGCAGTTCTTC | TRBJ2-1 | 13 | . | . | TRBV10-1